This T cell receptor (beta chain) emerged from a study of glioma-infiltrating T cells. Background on the study: Sequencing aimed for about 4- to 10-fold coverage of roughly one million peripheral T cells.

This clonotype occurred a few times. The CDR3 is 13 amino acids. Germline V gives CDR1 ENHRY, CDR2 SYGVKD. The ends were cut back, 0 bases at V and 0 bases at J, with 2 bases in the middle. Amplification of TCR alpha and beta CDR3 regions from RNA used iRepertoire nested multiplex PCR. Each CDR3 protein gets one entry after TCRdb re-called the multiplex PCR reads with MiXCR. The table lists roughly 350,000 distinct CDR3 sequences, 41% of them singletons. This sequence originates from a human donor with low-grade glioma or glioblastoma, undergoing nonglioma brain surgery, or in good health (not recorded which). Sequenced sample: glioma tissue, nonneoplastic brain tissue, or PBMCs (not recorded which). The genes are TRBV10-3 and TRBJ1-2; D not certain. The DNA for the CDR3 is TGTGCCATCAGTGAGTCAACTAACTATGGCTACACCTTC. Translated: CAISESTNYGYTF.